One and the same sample provided the 28 T cell receptor beta chains below, sequenced in a study of T cells in Graves' hyperthyroidism and ophthalmopathy. What was amplified from RNA transcripts were TCR beta CDR3 regions. The study used the HTBI primer set for a first-round RT-PCR of the TCR CDR3. TCRdb reanalysed the multiplex PCR reads using MiXCR and keeps one entry per CDR3 protein. Of 400,000 to 450,000 distinct CDR3 sequences in the sample, approximately 14% are singletons; the top ten hold about 12%. The material sequenced was blood. These receptors originate from a young man with Graves' ophthalmopathy.

This clonotype showed up many times. This chain joins TRBV12-3 or TRBV12-4 and TRBJ2-1; D possibly corresponds to TRBD2 (6 bases). V lost 8 bases, J lost 7 bases, and 15 bases lay in between. CDR3 length: 13 residues. CDR3 nucleotide sequence: TGTGCCAGCGGGGGACTGTTCGGGAATGAGCAGTTCTTC. Its protein is CASGGLFGNEQFF.

This clonotype was recorded at least ten times. V and J are TRBV9 and TRBJ2-7, with 8 bases fitting TRBD2. CDR3 length: 17 residues. The V gene end was trimmed by 3 bases and the J gene end by 2 bases; junction bases not matched to a gene: 13. The germline gives CDR1 SGDLS, CDR2 YYNGEE. CDR3 loop: CASSEGPAGLVTYEQYF. In nucleotides, the CDR3 is TGTGCCAGCAGCGAGGGGCCTGCGGGACTAGTAACCTACGAGCAGTACTTC.

This clonotype was found many times. The chain uses TRBV11-2 and TRBJ1-4; no firm D call. The CDR3 loop spans 12 amino acids. V dropped 3 bases and J dropped 8 bases, with 7 bases sitting between them. Germline CDR1 SGHAT, CDR2 FQNNGV. CDR3 in DNA: TGTGCCAGCAGCTTCACGGGCGAAAAACTGTTTTTT. As protein: CASSFTGEKLFF.

The rearrangement uses TRBV6-4 and TRBJ1-3, with D unclear. V gave up 5 bases and J gave up 3 bases, with 14 bases separating them. The germline V gene encodes CDR1 MRHNA and CDR2 SNTAGT. This CDR3 is built from 15 residues. CDR3 in amino acids: CASSTPRDRGNTIYF. In DNA form, the CDR3 reads TGTGCCAGCAGTACCCCCCGGGATCGTGGAAACACCATATATTTT.

In DNA, the CDR3 is TGTGCCAGCAGCACAACAGGGGGACAGGGGAGAGGCTACACCTTC. The encoded protein is CASSTTGGQGRGYTF. V and J are TRBV11-2 and TRBJ1-2, with 10 bases fitting TRBD1. Germline values: CDR1 SGHAT, CDR2 FQNNGV. The CDR3 is made up of 15 amino acids. The ends lost 5 bases at V and 8 bases at J; junction bases unmatched: 11.

Here the CDR3 DNA reads TGTGCCAGCAGCCAAGATAGGAAGGTAGCGGGGCCCGAGGAGACCCAGTACTTC. Its translation: CASSQDRKVAGPEETQYF. The V and J genes are TRBV14 and TRBJ2-5; 8 bases match TRBD2. Trimming took 0 bases from V and 5 from J; bases not matched to a gene: 14. Germline assignment: CDR1 SGHDN and CDR2 FVKESK. The CDR3 extends over 18 amino acids.

Ten or more counts support this clonotype. The V call is TRBV7-9, the J call TRBJ1-4; D gene unclear. Trimming left V 6 bases short and J 7 bases short, with 24 bases between. Per the germline V gene, CDR1 is SEHNR and CDR2 is FQNEAQ (reference sequence). The CDR3 is 17 amino acids. The CDR3, as DNA: TGTGCCAGCAGTCCCCCTGCACAAGGACTTTTAGGTGAAAAACTGTTTTTT. Protein sequence: CASSPPAQGLLGEKLFF.

This clonotype was found many times. This chain joins TRBV11-3 and TRBJ2-5; the match to TRBD1 covers 9 bases. CDR1 and CDR2 from the germline V gene are SGHNT and YENEEA. CDR3 length equals 15 residues. V dropped 5 bases and J dropped 4; count of bases not matched to a gene: 8. Here the CDR3 DNA reads TGTGCCAGCAGCCGGGGGGACAGGGAAGGAGAGACCCAGTACTTC. This codes for CASSRGDREGETQYF.

Note on this clonotype: A much larger clone lies a single base off, so this may be a read error. The conserved phenylalanine or tryptophan is not found at the CDR3 terminus, so this likely reflects a read error. The V and J genes are TRBV5-6 and TRBJ2-7; D might be TRBD1 or TRBD2, each matching 5 bases. The CDR3 totals 13 residues. The germline CDR1 and CDR2 sequences are SGHDT and YYEEEE. V lost 5 bases and J lost 2, with 11 bases in between. The CDR3: CASSKPGPYEQYS. The CDR3 bases are TGTGCCAGCAGTAAACCGGGGCCCTACGAGCAGTACTCC.

This clonotype was seen many times. The CDR3 DNA follows: TGTGCCAGCTCACCTGGTAATATTCGGGACACTGAAGCTTTCTTT. Residues: CASSPGNIRDTEAFF. V is TRBV18 and J is TRBJ1-1; D unclear. This CDR3 is built from 15 residues. The germline gives CDR1 KGHSH, CDR2 LQKENI. V shed 3 bases and J shed 3 bases, with 14 bases lying between them.

In its sample, this clonotype was seen many times. The J gene is TRBJ2-5, the V gene TRBV7-9; TRBD2 matches 9 bases. Germline V gene data show CDR1 as SEHNR and CDR2 as FQNEAQ (reference sequence). The V segment lost 6 bases and the J segment 4 bases; nucleotides outside the gene matches: 12. The length of the CDR3 is 16 residues. The CDR3 sequence is CASRGSGGSGGETQYF. As DNA, the CDR3 is TGTGCCAGCAGAGGTAGCGGGGGATCCGGCGGAGAGACCCAGTACTTC.

This clonotype was seen ten or more times. V usage is TRBV29-1 and J usage is TRBJ2-7, with a tentative D call TRBD2 (6 bases). This CDR3 has 12 amino acids. The V end lost 0 bases, the J end lost 7 bases, and 10 bases lay between the germline ends. Germline V gives CDR1 SQVTM, CDR2 ANQGSEA. In DNA, the CDR3 is TGCAGCGTTGAAGAAGGAGGGGAAGAGCAGTACTTC. Protein: CSVEEGGEEQYF.

A single count supports this clonotype. This chain connects TRBV30 to TRBJ2-1, with TRBD2 as a possible D gene (6 bases). The CDR3 extends over 13 amino acids. Germline V gives CDR1 GTSNPN, CDR2 SVGIG (reference sequence). V was shortened by 4 bases and J by 6 bases, with 13 bases between the two germline ends. CDR3 DNA sequence: TGTGCCTGGAATAGGGACTCGGTCAATGAGCAGTTCTTC. Protein: CAWNRDSVNEQFF.

This clonotype was counted many times. V and J are TRBV19 and TRBJ2-1; 7 bases fit TRBD2. This CDR3 is built from 14 residues. The V gene's germline CDR1 is LNHDA and CDR2 SQIVND (reference sequence). The V gene end was trimmed by 5 bases and the J gene end by 7 bases; junction bases not matched to a gene: 8. CDR3 nucleotide sequence: TGTGCCAGTAGTGATCCTAGCGGTAAGAATGAGCAGTTCTTC. As protein: CASSDPSGKNEQFF.

The rearrangement joins TRBV20-1 to TRBJ2-5; unclear D gene. The CDR3 has 10 amino acids. Trimming removed 5 bases from V and 6 bases from J, with 7 bases in between. Germline CDR1 and CDR2: DFQATT and SNEGSKA (reference sequence). As DNA, the CDR3 is TGCAGTGCTCCTGGAAAGACCCAGTACTTC. Amino acid sequence: CSAPGKTQYF.

The sample holds many counts of this clonotype. The chain couples TRBV11-2 to TRBJ1-1; D might be TRBD1 (6 bases). The V gene lost 4 bases and the J gene lost 5 bases, with 14 bases spanning the gap. The CDR3 is 14 residues long. Germline CDR1 and CDR2: SGHAT and FQNNGV. The CDR3 loop is CASSSGGGGTEAFF. The DNA of the CDR3 is TGTGCCAGCAGCTCTGGCGGAGGGGGGACTGAAGCTTTCTTT.

This clonotype appeared many times. V gene TRBV11-2 combines with J gene TRBJ2-7, with D uncertain. The germline V and J ends were trimmed by 7 bases and 7 bases, with 11 bases remaining between them. CDR1 is SGHAT, CDR2 FQNNGV, per germline. CDR3 length equals 11 residues. The CDR3 DNA sequence: TGTGCCAGCACTCCGAGTAATGAGCAGTACTTC. Residues: CASTPSNEQYF. Full variable domain (outside the CDR3, taken from reference TRBV11-2 and TRBJ2-7): EAGVAQSPRYKIIEKRQSVAFWCNPISGHATLYWYQQILGQGPKLLIQFQNNGVVDDSQLPKDRFSAERLKGVDSTLKIQPAKLEDSAVYLCASTPSNEQYFGPGTRLTVT.

This clonotype was counted at least ten times. This chain connects TRBV28 to TRBJ1-2, with TRBD1 matching 11 bases. This CDR3 region has 14 residues. Germline trimming cut 6 bases from V and 7 bases from J; bases unmatched to any gene: 7. The germline V gene has CDR1 MDHEN and CDR2 SYDVKM. DNA for the CDR3: TGTGCCAGCAGGTCGGGACAGGGGGATGGTGGCTACACCTTC. Translating gives CASRSGQGDGGYTF.

As concerns this clonotype: A much larger clonotype is one base distant, so this may be a read error. This CDR3 is CASSYDPRGDQYF. CDR3 nucleotides: TGTGCCAGCAGTTACGACCCGAGGGGAGATCAGTACTTC. V gene TRBV6-2 or TRBV6-3 combines with J gene TRBJ2-7; D tentatively reads TRBD1 or TRBD2 (5 bases each). The CDR3 loop spans 13 amino acids. V was pared by 2 bases and J by 10 bases, with 15 bases between. Germline values: CDR1 MNHEY, CDR2 SVGEGT.

This clonotype has only a few counts. Being one base from a much bigger clone, this may be a read error. The chain employs TRBV3-1 and TRBJ2-2; 7 nucleotides line up with TRBD2. The CDR3 covers 14 residues. Germline assignment: CDR1 LGHDT and CDR2 YNNKEL (reference sequence). The CDR3 sequence is CANSQAGSTGELFF. The DNA for the CDR3 is TGTGCCAACAGCCAAGCGGGGAGCACCGGGGAGCTGTTTTTT.

This clonotype was picked up many times. This chain joins TRBV29-1 and TRBJ1-1; D ambiguous. This CDR3 contains 12 residues. CDR1 and CDR2 (germline): SQVTM, ANQGSEA. Trimming took off 4 bases at V and 0 bases at J, with 6 bases between the two ends. CDR3 region: CSVVHLNTEAFF. CDR3 DNA sequence: TGCAGCGTTGTACACTTGAACACTGAAGCTTTCTTT.

This clonotype was observed a handful of times. The V gene is TRBV30, the J gene TRBJ1-2; TRBD1 might be the D (5 bases). CDR3 size: 12 residues. Germline lookup yields CDR1 GTSNPN and CDR2 SVGIG (reference sequence). Trimming removed 4 bases from V and 4 bases from J, with 10 bases in between. The CDR3: CAWTSGSYGYTF. CDR3 nucleotides: TGTGCCTGGACATCAGGGAGCTATGGCTACACCTTC.

This chain connects TRBV7-9 to TRBJ2-1; 14 bases map to TRBD2. CDR3 length equals 16 residues. V was clipped by 3 bases and J by 7 bases; unmatched bases: 5. Germline V gives CDR1 SEHNR, CDR2 FQNEAQ (reference sequence). CDR3: CASSFSTSGGANEQFF. For the CDR3, the DNA is TGTGCCAGCAGCTTCTCGACTAGCGGGGGGGCAAATGAGCAGTTCTTC.

This clonotype was picked up many times. V is TRBV27 and J is TRBJ2-1; 9 positions match TRBD2. The germline gives CDR1 MNHEY, CDR2 SMNVEV (reference sequence). The CDR3 contains 18 residues. The junction had 19 bases not matched to a gene; V was cut back by 7 bases and J by 6 bases. CDR3 nucleotide sequence: TGTGCCAGCACCACGTTGGGGCTAGCGGGACGGTCGGGCAATGAGCAGTTCTTC. Protein: CASTTLGLAGRSGNEQFF.

To note about this clonotype: A much larger clone sits a single nucleotide away, making a read error possible. V usage is TRBV6-1 and J usage is TRBJ1-1, with 7 bases identical to TRBD1. The CDR3 is made up of 15 amino acids. V lost 3 bases and J lost 4; bases outside the gene matches: 8. Germline V gene sequence: CDR1 MNHNS, CDR2 SASEGT. In DNA form, the CDR3 reads TGTGCCAGCAGTGAGGAGCAGGGGGTCGTCACTGAAGCTTTCTTT. Protein sequence: CASSEEQGVVTEAFF.

Ten or more counts support this clonotype. The chain carries TRBV30 and TRBJ1-5; TRBD1 might be the D (5 bases). This CDR3 comprises 13 residues. Germline loops: CDR1 GTSNPN, CDR2 SVGIG (reference sequence). Trimming removed 3 bases from V and 5 bases from J, with 11 bases in between. CDR3 coding DNA: TGTGCCTGGAGGGCGGGGGAGTATCAGCCCCAGCATTTT. Protein product: CAWRAGEYQPQHF.

V is TRBV7-9 and J is TRBJ1-3; D gene uncertain. The germline V gene encodes CDR1 SEHNR and CDR2 FQNEAQ (reference sequence). Trimming pared 5 bases from V and 0 bases from J, leaving 8 bases between. The CDR3 loop spans 14 amino acids. The chain's CDR3 is CASSTAFSGNTIYF. CDR3 nucleotides: TGTGCCAGCAGCACTGCTTTCTCTGGAAACACCATATATTTT.

In this sample, this clonotype turned up many times. This chain joins TRBV10-3 and TRBJ2-5; tentative D call: TRBD1 (5 bases). Trimming pared 2 bases from V and 4 bases from J, leaving 11 bases between. This CDR3 contains 14 residues. CDR1 ENHRY and CDR2 SYGVKD come from the germline V gene. In nucleotides, the CDR3 is TGTGCCATCAGTGAGCAGGGTCAGGGAGAGACCCAGTACTTC. Translating gives CAISEQGQGETQYF.